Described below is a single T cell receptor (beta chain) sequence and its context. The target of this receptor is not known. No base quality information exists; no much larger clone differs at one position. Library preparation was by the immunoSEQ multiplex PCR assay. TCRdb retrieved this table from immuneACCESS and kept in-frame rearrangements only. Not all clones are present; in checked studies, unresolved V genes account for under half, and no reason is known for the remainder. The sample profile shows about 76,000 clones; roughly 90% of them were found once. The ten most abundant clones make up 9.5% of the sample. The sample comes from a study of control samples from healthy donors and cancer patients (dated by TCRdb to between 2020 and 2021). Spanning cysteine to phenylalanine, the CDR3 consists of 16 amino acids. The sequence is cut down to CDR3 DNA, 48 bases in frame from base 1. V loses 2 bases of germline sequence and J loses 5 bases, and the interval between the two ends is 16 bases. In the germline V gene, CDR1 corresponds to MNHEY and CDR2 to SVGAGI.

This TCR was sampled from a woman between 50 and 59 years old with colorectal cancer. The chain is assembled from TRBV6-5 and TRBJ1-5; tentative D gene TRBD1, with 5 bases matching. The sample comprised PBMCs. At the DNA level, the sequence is TGTGCCAGCAGTTACGCCCCTAGTGTGGGGCATCAGCCCCAGCATTTT. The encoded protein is CASSYAPSVGHQPQHF.